This T cell receptor (beta chain) was identified in a study of control samples from healthy donors and cancer patients. Germline V gives CDR1 MNHNS, CDR2 SASEGT. Trimming left V 3 bases short and J 5 bases short, with 16 bases between. CDR3 size: 15 residues. Assay used: immunoSEQ multiplex PCR; TCRdb lists only in-frame clones, some missing. The sample lists about 94,000 clones; less than 95% were seen once. The sequenced material came from blood. The clonotype comes from a woman aged 18-29 years in good health. V and J are TRBV6-1 and TRBJ1-2, with D maybe TRBD1 (5 bases). Here the CDR3 DNA reads TGTGCCAGCAGTGACGGGGACGCCGGAGGTTATGGCTACACCTTC. This translates into CASSDGDAGGYGYTF.